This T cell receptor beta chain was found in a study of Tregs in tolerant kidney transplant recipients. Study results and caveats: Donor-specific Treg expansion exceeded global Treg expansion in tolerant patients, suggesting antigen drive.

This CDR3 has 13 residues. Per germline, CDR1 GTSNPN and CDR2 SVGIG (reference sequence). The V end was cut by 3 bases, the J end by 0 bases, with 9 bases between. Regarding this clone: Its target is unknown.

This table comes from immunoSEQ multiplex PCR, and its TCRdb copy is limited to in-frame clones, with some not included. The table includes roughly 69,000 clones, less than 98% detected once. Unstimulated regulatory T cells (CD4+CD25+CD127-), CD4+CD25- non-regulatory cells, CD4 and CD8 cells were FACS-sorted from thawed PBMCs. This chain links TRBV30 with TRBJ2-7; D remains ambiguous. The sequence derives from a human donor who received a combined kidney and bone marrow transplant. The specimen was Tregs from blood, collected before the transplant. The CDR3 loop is CAWRLPSSYEQYF. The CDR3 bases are TGTGCCTGGAGGCTGCCTAGCTCCTACGAGCAGTACTTC.